These 26 T cell receptor beta chains came from one sample sequenced in a study of CD8 T cells in ankylosing spondylitis. TCRdb recomputed calls from the 5' RACE reads with MiXCR, one row per CDR3 protein. Seen here are under 300,000 distinct CDR3 sequences, around 10% observed once, and the top ten hold around 6.5%. Sequencing was done on a sample of blood, either unsorted or a sorted T cell fraction (not recorded which). These receptors all come from a male donor with ankylosing spondylitis or in good health (not recorded which).

The V call is TRBV4-2, the J call TRBJ2-7; D remains ambiguous. CDR1 LGHNA and CDR2 YNFKEQ come from the germline V gene. CDR3 size: 14 residues. The ends were cut back, 1 base at V and 3 bases at J, with 10 bases in the middle. The CDR3 DNA reads TGTGCCAGCAGCCAAGGTCCCTCTAGCTACGAGCAGTACTTC. This codes for CASSQGPSSYEQYF.

This clonotype has a handful of counts. J is TRBJ2-3 and V is TRBV7-8; D is possibly TRBD2 (7 bases). CDR3 length equals 18 residues. The germline gives CDR1 SGHVS, CDR2 FQNEAQ. The ends were cut back, 4 bases at V and 5 bases at J, with 25 bases in the middle. The CDR3 sequence is CASSSLWRGRGLIDTQYF. The CDR3 nucleotides are TGTGCCAGCAGCTCACTATGGCGGGGGAGGGGGTTGATAGATACGCAGTATTTT.

The chain combines TRBV12-5 with TRBJ2-3; TRBD2 matches at 13 bases. Germline-derived CDR1 and CDR2 are LGHNT and FRNRAP. This CDR3 has 17 residues. With 0 bases clipped from V and 5 bases from J, the junction kept 5 bases outside the gene matches. CDR3 loop: CASGLVLAGGLGDTQYF. The DNA for the CDR3 is TGTGCTAGTGGTTTGGTACTAGCGGGGGGGCTTGGAGATACGCAGTATTTT.

This clonotype appeared many times. The chain joins TRBV20-1 to TRBJ2-3, with 8 nucleotides matching TRBD2. V dropped 4 bases and J dropped 3; count of bases not matched to a gene: 3. This CDR3 is built from 13 residues. Germline CDR1 and CDR2: DFQATT and SNEGSKA (reference sequence). The DNA of the CDR3 is TGCAGTGCTATTCCTAGCGGGACAGATACGCAGTATTTT. Translated, it gives CSAIPSGTDTQYF.

With respect to this clonotype: A read error may be the cause here, since a much bigger clone is one base away. The gene calls are TRBV12-3 or TRBV12-4 and TRBJ2-1; 8 nucleotides align to TRBD2. The CDR3 length is 15 residues. The CDR3 reads CTSTIAGGGTDEQFF. CDR3 bases: TGTACCAGCACCATAGCCGGGGGGGGTACGGATGAGCAGTTCTTC.

This clonotype was observed at least ten times. CDR3 in DNA: TGTGCCAGCAGTTGGAGACGGTCTAGCACAGATACGCAGTATTTT. Translation gives CASSWRRSSTDTQYF. V and J are TRBV12-3 or TRBV12-4 and TRBJ2-3; D is undetermined. CDR3 size: 15 residues. V lost 4 bases, J lost 0 bases, and 11 bases lay in between.

In its sample, this clonotype was seen a few times. The V and J genes are TRBV13 and TRBJ2-1, with 10 bases fitting TRBD2. With V trimmed by 6 bases and J by 2 bases, 7 bases remained unmatched. Germline V lookup: CDR1 PRHDT, CDR2 FYEKMQ (reference sequence). The length of the CDR3 is 16 residues. The CDR3 region has the DNA TGTGCCAGCAGACATGCCGGGACTAGCGCCTACAATGAGCAGTTCTTC. It yields the protein CASRHAGTSAYNEQFF.

At least ten counts were recorded for this clonotype. The V call is TRBV12-3 or TRBV12-4, the J call TRBJ2-5, with TRBD2 matching over 8 bases. There are 14 residues in the CDR3. V lost 7 bases, J lost 4 bases, and 8 bases stayed unmatched. The CDR3 nucleotides read TGTGCCAGCACACAACTAGCGGCTGGAGAGACCCAGTACTTC. Its translation is CASTQLAAGETQYF.

This clonotype was counted only a few times. The chain recombines TRBV3-1 with TRBJ2-4; 11 bases align to TRBD2. The CDR3 loop spans 15 amino acids. Trimming at V came to 11 bases and at J to 10 bases, leaving 16 bases not matched to a gene. Germline V lookup: CDR1 LGHDT, CDR2 YNNKEL (reference sequence). CDR3 sequence reads: CACCHATSGGGIQYF. CDR3 nucleotides: TGTGCCTGCTGCCACGCAACTAGCGGGGGTGGTATTCAGTACTTC. Full variable domain (outside the CDR3, taken from reference TRBV3-1 and TRBJ2-4): DTAVSQTPKYLVTQMGNDKSIKCEQNLGHDTMYWYKQDSKKFLKIMFSYNNKELIINETVPNRFSPKSPDKAHLNLHINSLELGDSAVYFCACCHATSGGGIQYFGAGTRLSVL.

The chain uses TRBV20-1 and TRBJ2-7, with D perhaps TRBD2 (6 bases). The germline V gene encodes CDR1 DFQATT and CDR2 SNEGSKA (reference sequence). CDR3 length equals 12 residues. V was shortened by 6 bases and J by 1 base, with 10 bases between the two germline ends. DNA of the CDR3: TGCAGTGCCCAGACTAGTTCCTACGAGCAGTACTTC. Translation: CSAQTSSYEQYF.

At least ten counts were recorded for this clonotype. The chain recombines TRBV10-3 with TRBJ2-3, with D perhaps matching TRBD2 (5 bases). The CDR3 consists of 14 residues. Between the trimmed V and J ends, which lost 11 bases and 2 bases, there was a span of 17 bases. Germline V lookup: CDR1 ENHRY, CDR2 SYGVKD. CDR3: CAVASSGYTDTQYF. Written as DNA, the CDR3 is TGTGCCGTAGCATCGAGCGGATACACAGATACGCAGTATTTT.

This clonotype was seen repeatedly, ten times or more. The chain links TRBV5-1 to TRBJ2-7, with 9 nucleotides matching TRBD2. Germline values: CDR1 SGHRS, CDR2 YFSETQ. The V and J ends lost 4 bases and 4 bases, in that order; junction bases with no gene match: 9. The CDR3 length is 15 residues. In DNA form, the CDR3 reads TGCGCCAGCAGCCCCGGTTTAGCGGGAGCTTACGAGCAGTACTTC. It is translated as CASSPGLAGAYEQYF.

The CDR3 DNA sequence: TGCAGCGTCGGACAGGACTACGAGCAGTACTTC. Protein product: CSVGQDYEQYF. The chain carries TRBV29-1 and TRBJ2-7, with TRBD1 identical over 7 bases. Germline CDR1 reads SQVTM; CDR2 reads ANQGSEA. CDR3 length: 11 amino acids. V lost 6 bases and J lost 3; bases outside the gene matches: 2.

There are many counts of this clonotype. The chain carries TRBV6-5 and TRBJ2-2, with 9 bases aligning to TRBD1. V was pared by 2 bases and J by 7 bases, with 8 bases of the junction left unmatched. CDR1 MNHEY and CDR2 SVGAGI come from the germline V gene. The CDR3 is 16 amino acids. The CDR3 sequence: CASSYPRTGEGGELFF. CDR3 nucleotide sequence: TGTGCCAGCAGTTACCCCAGGACAGGGGAAGGCGGGGAGCTGTTTTTT.

This clonotype has ten or more counts. V usage is TRBV5-1 and J usage is TRBJ2-7, with no clear D. The germline V gene encodes CDR1 SGHRS and CDR2 YFSETQ. With 0 bases removed from V and 5 bases from J, the gap between germline ends came to 9 bases. The CDR3 spans 13 residues. The CDR3 here is CASSLGVSDEQYF. DNA for the CDR3: TGCGCCAGCAGCTTGGGAGTAAGCGACGAGCAGTACTTC. The entire variable domain, with the rest obtained from reference TRBV5-1 and TRBJ2-7, is as follows: KAGVTQTPRYLIKTRGQQVTLSCSPISGHRSVSWYQQTPGQGLQFLFEYFSETQRNKGNFPGRFSGRQFSNSRSEMNVSTLELGDSALYLCASSLGVSDEQYFGPGTRLTVT.

This clonotype was picked up many times. The J gene is TRBJ2-2, the V gene TRBV15; no firm D call. V was trimmed by 1 base and J by 4 bases, leaving 1 base between them. Germline CDR1 and CDR2: LNHNV and YYDKDF (reference sequence). The CDR3 contains 12 residues. CDR3 in DNA: TGTGCCACCAGCAGAGTCACCGGGGAGCTGTTTTTT. Protein sequence: CATSRVTGELFF.

This clonotype was counted ten times or more. The chain recombines TRBV20-1 with TRBJ2-1, with D unclear. Trimming stripped 6 bases from V and 9 bases from J, with 15 bases between. The CDR3 consists of 12 residues. Germline lookup yields CDR1 DFQATT and CDR2 SNEGSKA (reference sequence). The CDR3 coding sequence is TGCAGTGCAGAGGCCCTCTGGGGTGAGCAGTTCTTC. Its protein is CSAEALWGEQFF.

In its sample, this clonotype was seen many times. The chain uses TRBV5-1 and TRBJ1-1; D is possibly TRBD1 (6 bases). Deletions cut 3 bases from V and 6 bases from J, with 12 bases between. Germline V gene data show CDR1 as SGHRS and CDR2 as YFSETQ. The CDR3 is 13 residues long. CDR3 bases: TGCGCCAGCAGCTGGGGGGCAGGCCCTGAAGCTTTCTTT. Its protein is CASSWGAGPEAFF.

This clonotype was seen ten or more times. V usage is TRBV12-3 or TRBV12-4 and J usage is TRBJ2-1; maybe TRBD1 (5 bases). Trimming removed 5 bases at V and 4 bases at J, with 15 bases between. The CDR3 spans 15 residues. CDR3 sequence: CASSLRELGYNEQFF. The DNA of the CDR3 is TGTGCCAGCAGTCTCAGGGAATTGGGTTACAATGAGCAGTTCTTC.

There are many counts of this clonotype. V gene TRBV20-1 combines with J gene TRBJ2-7; 8 bases align to TRBD2. Germline V gene data show CDR1 as DFQATT and CDR2 as SNEGSKA (reference sequence). With 5 bases clipped from V and 6 bases from J, the junction kept 12 bases outside the gene matches. This CDR3 comprises 14 residues. In nucleotides, the CDR3 is TGCAGTGCTCGGACTATAGCGGGGTTGGTCGAGCAGTACTTC. The encoded protein is CSARTIAGLVEQYF.

Written as DNA, the CDR3 is TGTGCCAGCAGCTTTCCCGGGACAGGGTCTGTCGAGCAGTACTTC. Its translation is CASSFPGTGSVEQYF. This chain joins TRBV7-2 and TRBJ2-7; 9 bases are a match to TRBD1. V was clipped by 3 bases and J by 6 bases; unmatched bases: 9. CDR1 is SGHTA and CDR2 is FQGNSA in the germline V gene. This CDR3 has 15 amino acids.

This clonotype was picked up many times. The chain's CDR3 is CASSFGQGVTGELFF. CDR3 nucleotide sequence: TGTGCCAGCAGTTTTGGGCAGGGGGTTACCGGGGAGCTGTTTTTT. This rearrangement joins TRBV12-3 or TRBV12-4 to TRBJ2-2, with 7 bases aligning to TRBD1. The junction had 6 bases not matched to a gene; V was cut back by 3 bases and J by 5 bases. The CDR3 sequence is 15 residues long.

This clonotype was seen many times. This chain connects TRBV20-1 to TRBJ2-7; D ambiguous. Germline V gene sequence: CDR1 DFQATT, CDR2 SNEGSKA (reference sequence). V lost 0 bases and J 4 bases, leaving 10 bases between the germline ends. The CDR3 totals 13 residues. The CDR3 nucleotides read TGCAGTGCTAGAGACCGGAAGTTTTACGAGCAGTACTTC. Translating it yields CSARDRKFYEQYF.

This clonotype was seen at least ten times. This chain links TRBV5-1 with TRBJ2-7; D may be TRBD1 (6 bases). V lost 3 bases, J lost 3 bases, and 16 bases lay in between. This CDR3 has 15 residues. Germline V gene data show CDR1 as SGHRS and CDR2 as YFSETQ. The CDR3 DNA is TGCGCCAGCAGCTCTCGCCAGGGGTACGGCTACGAGCAGTACTTC. It specifies CASSSRQGYGYEQYF.

This clonotype was counted at least ten times. The chain uses TRBV6-1 and TRBJ2-1; 7 bases match TRBD2. Losses at the gene ends were 3 bases for V and 3 bases for J; bases not matched to a gene: 5. The CDR3 extends over 15 amino acids. The V gene's germline CDR1 is MNHNS and CDR2 SASEGT. The CDR3 loop reads CASSEPGGSYNEQFF. In DNA form, the CDR3 reads TGTGCCAGCAGTGAGCCGGGGGGTAGCTACAATGAGCAGTTCTTC.

This clonotype was recorded at least ten times. The rearrangement joins TRBV20-1 to TRBJ2-1, with D possibly being TRBD1 (6 bases). V was shortened by 1 base and J by 5 bases, with 9 bases between the two germline ends. CDR3 length equals 13 residues. Germline-derived CDR1 and CDR2 are DFQATT and SNEGSKA (reference sequence). The CDR3 DNA reads TGCAGTGCTAGAGCGTCAGGGGACAATGAGCAGTTCTTC. It specifies CSARASGDNEQFF.